A selection of T cell receptor beta chains follows, all from one sample in a study of blood T cell repertoires in COVID-19. Method: immunoSEQ multiplex PCR; TCRdb's copy keeps in-frame clones and lacks some. The sample yields some 270,000 clones, about 89% seen once. Material for sequencing was peripheral blood. Receptors were obtained from a man in his forties with active or convalescent COVID-19. Each CDR3 is given with its conserved first and last residue. The D gene is left open where the match is weak. Some rows mark clone size as missing; the rest say once, few, many or name a class of expanded clone.

d_call	v_call	clone_size	j_call	cdr3_aa	cdr3_nt
.	TRBV24-1	.	TRBJ2-3	CATSDFTGTDTQYF	TGTGCCACCAGTGATTTCACAGGGACAGATACGCAGTATTTT
.	TRBV5-4	.	TRBJ2-1	CASSLDGSTYNEQFF	TGTGCCAGCAGCTTGGACGGGAGCACCTACAATGAGCAGTTCTTC
TRBD2	TRBV19	.	TRBJ2-3	CASSIIAGVVDTQYF	TGTGCCAGTAGTATAATAGCGGGGGTGGTAGATACGCAGTATTTT
.	TRBV24-1	.	TRBJ1-5	CATSEEKNSNQPQHF	TGTGCCACCAGTGAGGAGAAAAATAGCAATCAGCCCCAGCATTTT
TRBD2	TRBV2	.	TRBJ2-7	CASSETSGSFEQYF	TGTGCCAGCAGTGAAACTAGCGGGAGTTTTGAGCAGTACTTC
TRBD2	TRBV19	.	TRBJ2-3	CASSAGGGLPTDTQYF	TGTGCCAGTAGTGCGGGGGGGGGACTACCCACAGATACGCAGTATTTT
.	TRBV19	.	TRBJ2-7	CASSAKDEGSYEQYF	TGTGCCAGTAGTGCTAAAGACGAGGGATCCTACGAGCAGTACTTC
.	TRBV5-1	.	TRBJ1-2	CASSGGNYGYTF	TGCGCCAGTAGTGGGGGGAACTATGGCTACACCTTC
.	TRBV6-1	.	TRBJ1-3	CASSELNTIYF	TGTGCCAGCAGTGAACTGAACACCATATATTTT
.	TRBV4-1	.	TRBJ2-5	CASSQAVGSRTHQETQYF	TGCGCCAGCAGCCAAGCCGTCGGATCGCGGACTCACCAAGAGACCCAGTACTTC
.	TRBV27	.	TRBJ2-2	CASSLSILNTGELFF	TGTGCCAGCAGTTTGAGTATCCTGAACACCGGGGAGCTGTTTTTT
.	TRBV6-2/TRBV6-3	.	TRBJ2-1	CASSTRDRTSGVQFF	TGTGCCAGCAGTACCAGGGACAGAACTAGCGGCGTGCAGTTCTTC
.	TRBV12-3/TRBV12-4	.	TRBJ1-3	CASSLGNTIYF	TGTGCCAGCAGCCTCGGAAACACCATATATTTT
.	TRBV6-5	.	TRBJ1-2	CASATRGVDGYTF	TGTGCCAGCGCCACGCGCGGAGTCGATGGCTACACCTTC
.	TRBV5-1	few	TRBJ1-1	CASSLGSGFEAFF	TGCGCCAGCAGCTTGGGATCGGGGTTTGAAGCTTTCTTT
TRBD2	TRBV19	.	TRBJ2-1	CASSIGTSNEQFF	TGTGCCAGTAGTATAGGGACTAGCAATGAGCAGTTCTTC
.	TRBV11-2	once	TRBJ2-5	CASSLRGETQYF	TGTGCCAGCAGCTTAAGGGGGGAGACCCAGTACTTC
.	TRBV9	.	TRBJ1-2	CASSQEDGPNYGYTF	TGTGCCAGCAGCCAGGAAGACGGCCCTAACTATGGCTACACCTTC
.	TRBV2	once	TRBJ2-2	CASRGRRNPGELFF	TGTGCCAGCAGGGGCCGCCGGAATCCGGGGGAGCTGTTTTTT
.	TRBV29-1	few	TRBJ1-1	CSVGGLTGNTEAFF	TGCAGCGTTGGGGGCCTGACAGGGAACACTGAAGCTTTCTTT